This T cell receptor (beta chain) was captured in a study of cytomegalovirus exposure and HLA in healthy donors. V was cut by 5 bases and J by 0 bases, with 11 bases left in between. The CDR3 consists of 14 residues. Germline V gene lookup returns CDR1 SGHTS and CDR2 YDEGEE. Donors showed nominal health when sampled, although they likely had unrecorded immune exposures. Turning to this clone: Its antigen remains unknown.

In the PCR, 60 Vbeta and 13 Jbeta primers were used. Clones were read by immunoSEQ multiplex PCR, and TCRdb kept only the in-frame ones, dropping some. The repertoire holds around 120,000 clones, with over 60% as singletons. Study findings and constraints: Prior analysis indicated that the majority of TCR beta V segments exhibited productivity approximately 87% or approximately 30% of the time.

The TCR originated in a human donor in good health. The V gene is TRBV5-8, the J gene TRBJ1-1; D remains unclear. The sequencing sample was made of PBMCs. The CDR3 sequence: CASSSGNLNTEAFF. Here the CDR3 DNA reads TGTGCCAGCAGTTCCGGGAACCTGAACACTGAAGCTTTCTTT. The whole variable domain, filled in from reference TRBV5-8 and TRBJ1-1, reads EAGVTQSPTHLIKTRGQQATLRCSPISGHTSVYWYQQALGLGLQFLLWYDEGEERNRGNFPPRFSGRQFPNYSSELNVNALELEDSALYLCASSSGNLNTEAFFGQGTRLTVV.